This record concerns one T cell receptor beta chain sequence. This clone was seen a handful of times. The antigen it binds to is not known. The input lacks base qualities; no much larger clone sits a single base away. The data are from a study of control samples from healthy donors and cancer patients (TCRdb year 2020). Per the germline V gene (reference sequence), WNHNN is the CDR1 and SYGVQD is the CDR2. Taken from cysteine to phenylalanine, the CDR3 has 15 residues. Only CDR3 DNA remains: 45 bases, in frame from the first base. Clipping removes 4 bases from V and 3 bases from J, with 9 as the unmatched junction base count. Library prep was done by the immunoSEQ multiplex PCR assay. This immuneACCESS table, as held by TCRdb, lists in-frame sequences with V and J called but not all clones. Of the missing ones, under half trace to an unresolved V gene in checked studies; the others have no known cause. The sample data list around 250,000 clones, and roughly 82% of these were observed just once. Roughly 13% of the sample is held by the ten biggest clonotypes.

The receptor was derived from a woman aged 60-70 years with lung cancer. Sequences were obtained from PBMCs. The chain links TRBV10-1 with TRBJ2-7, and 7 bases in between align with TRBD2. The nucleotides are TGCGCCAGCAGTGGATATAGCGGGTATGGCTACGAGCAGTACTTC. Its amino acids are CASSGYSGYGYEQYF.